The text below deals with one T cell receptor (beta chain). The antigen remains undetermined. The source of the sample is a study of T cells in Graves' hyperthyroidism and ophthalmopathy. Study-wide findings and caveats: The model's output predicted ophthalmopathy at a median of roughly 6 months prior to onset.

The CDR3 totals 14 residues. V shed 3 bases and J shed 4 bases, with 12 bases lying between them. Germline assignment: CDR1 MNHNS and CDR2 SASEGT. The TCR beta CDR3 regions underwent amplification using RNA transcripts as the source. HTBI primers were used for first-round RT-PCR of the TCR CDR3. TCRdb redid the calling of the multiplex PCR reads with MiXCR, one entry per CDR3 protein. The sample lists roughly 650,000 distinct CDR3 sequences, about 16% occurring once. Exclusions: uncontrolled infection, other autoimmune disease, pregnancy, lactation. The specimen sequenced was blood. This receptor was taken from a woman aged 40 to 50 with Graves' ophthalmopathy. V and J are TRBV6-1 and TRBJ1-2; a possible D gene is TRBD1 (6 bases). CDR3 protein: CASSDSRQVYGYTF. The CDR3 DNA follows: TGTGCCAGCAGTGACTCTAGACAGGTCTATGGCTACACCTTC.